These 9 T cell receptor beta chains were all obtained from the same sample, sequenced in a study of blood T cell repertoires in COVID-19. Produced via immunoSEQ multiplex PCR; TCRdb's table is partial and in-frame only. The repertoire holds 300,000 to 400,000 clones, with approximately 83% as singletons. The sample taken for sequencing was PBMCs or T cells enriched from blood (not recorded which). These receptors all stem from a woman between 40 and 55 years old with acute COVID-19.

The chain joins TRBV19 to TRBJ1-5, with D perhaps matching TRBD1 (6 bases). The CDR3 consists of 16 residues. Trimming shortened V by 3 bases and J by 4 bases, and 16 bases separated the two germline ends. Per the germline V gene, CDR1 is LNHDA and CDR2 is SQIVND (reference sequence). CDR3 in DNA: TGTGCCAGTAGTATCGCGGCGACAGGCAAGAATCAGCCCCAGCATTTT. Protein product: CASSIAATGKNQPQHF. The full variable domain, its missing parts supplied by reference TRBV19 and TRBJ1-5, is DGGITQSPKYLFRKEGQNVTLSCEQNLNHDAMYWYRQDPGQGLRLIYYSQIVNDFQKGDIAEGYSVSREKKESFPLTVTSAQKNPTAFYLCASSIAATGKNQPQHFGDGTRLSIL.

J is TRBJ1-3 and V is TRBV3-1 (or the pseudogene TRBV3-2); D is undetermined. Germline V CDR1 and CDR2: LGHDT, YNNKEL (reference sequence). The V gene lost 5 bases and the J gene lost 0 bases, with 14 bases spanning the gap. This CDR3 comprises 16 residues. Here the CDR3 DNA reads TGTGCCAGCAGCTTGGCGAGGGAATTCTCTGGAAACACCATATATTTT. Its translation: CASSLAREFSGNTIYF.

Only one count was recorded for this clone. The V gene is TRBV29-1, the J gene TRBJ2-1, with D perhaps matching TRBD1 (6 bases). Per the germline V gene, CDR1 is SQVTM and CDR2 is ANQGSEA. CDR3 length: 14 residues. The V end lost 4 bases, the J end lost 6 bases, and 16 bases lay between the germline ends. CDR3: CSVGGTINGNEQFF. Written as DNA, the CDR3 is TGCAGCGTTGGTGGGACAATAAATGGCAATGAGCAGTTCTTC.

This clone was picked up one time. The chain has TRBV12-5 and TRBJ1-5; no definite D call. CDR3 length: 13 amino acids. The germline V gene encodes CDR1 LGHNT and CDR2 FRNRAP. The V end was cut by 5 bases, the J end by 6 bases, with 11 bases between. CDR3 sequence: CASGPLESQPQHF. The CDR3 nucleotides are TGTGCTAGTGGTCCCCTCGAGAGTCAGCCCCAGCATTTT.

V usage is TRBV18 and J usage is TRBJ1-5, with unresolved D. The CDR3 consists of 14 residues. Germline V CDR1 and CDR2: KGHSH, LQKENI. The V and J ends lost 3 bases and 2 bases respectively, with 8 bases between them. This CDR3 is CASSPSTGNQPQHF. The CDR3 DNA reads as TGTGCCAGCTCACCCTCAACTGGCAATCAGCCCCAGCATTTT. Combining the CDR3 with reference TRBV18 and TRBJ1-5 gives the whole variable domain NAGVMQNPRHLVRRRGQEARLRCSPMKGHSHVYWYRQLPEEGLKFMVYLQKENIIDESGMPKERFSAEFPKEGPSILRIQQVVRGDSAAYFCASSPSTGNQPQHFGDGTRLSIL.

J is TRBJ1-2 and V is TRBV19, with D maybe TRBD1 (5 bases). Germline V lookup: CDR1 LNHDA, CDR2 SQIVND (reference sequence). V lost 8 bases and J 4 bases, leaving 17 bases between the germline ends. The length of the CDR3 is 14 residues. As DNA, the CDR3 is TGTGCCAGTCGGTCAGGGTTACAATTCTATGGCTACACCTTC. It yields the protein CASRSGLQFYGYTF.

This chain connects TRBV3-1 (or the pseudogene TRBV3-2) to TRBJ2-2, with D perhaps TRBD2 (6 bases). Germline lookup yields CDR1 LGHDT and CDR2 YNNKEL (reference sequence). V lost 5 bases to trimming and J lost 5 bases, with 18 bases between them. The CDR3 extends over 16 amino acids. CDR3 in DNA: TGTGCCAGCAGCGGGCCCGGGGGAAGAAAGACCGGGGAGCTGTTTTTT. It yields the protein CASSGPGGRKTGELFF.

The chain combines TRBV11-1 with TRBJ2-5; 7 bases fit TRBD2. The trim removed 3 bases at V and 0 bases at J, leaving 4 bases unmatched. This CDR3 is 15 amino acids long. Germline values: CDR1 SGHAT, CDR2 FQDESV (reference sequence). The CDR3 sequence: CASSFSGGYQETQYF. Written as DNA, the CDR3 is TGTGCCAGCAGCTTTTCCGGGGGGTACCAAGAGACCCAGTACTTC. The variable domain in full, with the rest retrieved from reference TRBV11-1 and TRBJ2-5, is EAEVAQSPRYKITEKSQAVAFWCDPISGHATLYWYRQILGQGPELLVQFQDESVVDDSQLPKDRFSAERLKGVDSTLKIQPAELGDSAMYLCASSFSGGYQETQYFGPGTRLLVL.

CDR3 loop: CASSLRRTGTYGYTF. CDR3 coding DNA: TGTGCCAGCAGTTTGCGGCGGACAGGGACCTATGGCTACACCTTC. The chain joins TRBV28 to TRBJ1-2; 8 bases match TRBD1. Per germline, CDR1 MDHEN and CDR2 SYDVKM. The junction had 7 bases not matched to a gene; V was cut back by 3 bases and J by 4 bases. CDR3 length equals 15 residues.